This section outlines one T cell receptor beta chain sequence together with its context. No antigen is known for it. Germline V gene data show CDR1 as MNHNY and CDR2 as SVGAGI (reference sequence). With 5 bases removed from V and 6 bases from J, the gap between germline ends came to 10 bases. The CDR3 totals 12 residues. The data stem from a study of cytomegalovirus exposure and HLA in healthy donors. Study-wide points: Available immune exposure information was restricted to CMV serostatus only. TCR beta sequences reportedly predicted most subjects' HLA-A and HLA-B alleles accurately.

The PCR ran on 60 Vbeta and 13 Jbeta primers. Measured with immunoSEQ multiplex PCR; TCRdb has only the in-frame clones, and not every one. The sample gives around 110,000 clones, approximately 82% of which show up once; more than 20% is in the top ten. The V gene is TRBV6-6, the J gene TRBJ2-5, with D maybe TRBD1 (5 bases). The source of this sequence is a young man in good health and CMV-seropositive. Sequenced: PBMCs. The CDR3 region is CASSHRLKTQYF. CDR3 sequence (DNA): TGTGCCAGCAGTCACAGGCTAAAGACCCAGTACTTC.